Given below is one T cell receptor (beta chain) in context. Its target is not known. This record belongs to a study of cytomegalovirus exposure and HLA in healthy donors. Germline assignment: CDR1 MNHNS and CDR2 SASEGT. J gave up 4 bases and V 6 bases, and 3 bases lay outside the gene matches. This CDR3 comprises 13 residues. In the PCR, 60 Vbeta and 13 Jbeta primers were used. Repertoires were generated with immunoSEQ multiplex PCR, while TCRdb's copy carries only in-frame clones and drops some. This sample has around 180,000 clones; over 70% occur once, and the top ten carry around 5.4%. Study observations and caveats: Compared with the approximately 680-donor mean, an Asian-associated ancestry cluster reportedly had fewer N-insertions, according to a later analysis.

The origin of this receptor is a man in his forties in good health and CMV-seronegative. The sequenced sample was PBMCs. The gene calls are TRBV6-1 and TRBJ1-5; 7 nucleotides line up with TRBD1. CDR3 sequence reads: CASSGQVNQPQHF. The CDR3 DNA sequence: TGTGCCAGCAGCGGACAGGTGAATCAGCCCCAGCATTTT.